This T cell receptor beta chain stems from a study of blood T cells in healthy people across ages. With a J-beta primer mix and a sample-barcoded 5' primer, a second PCR ran 7 to 11 cycles. MiXCR was run by TCRdb on the 5' RACE reads, yielding one entry per CDR3 protein. The sample records a few hundred thousand distinct CDR3 sequences, about 26% being singletons. The trim removed 6 bases at V and 7 bases at J, leaving 10 bases unmatched. CDR1 is SQVTM and CDR2 is ANQGSEA in the germline V gene. This CDR3 is built from 13 residues. Whole-study results and caveats: In long-lived donors, naive CD4+ cell counts and diversity exceeded those of aged donors.

This clonotype has more than one count but fewer than ten. Its target is unknown. The sample was also linked to a second study, of T cells of mothers and their children. That report adds: Donation was provided by three healthy Caucasian mothers along with their six children. Maternal samples each gave over 8.5 million TCR beta CDR3 reads, and child samples some 2.8 million each. Mother-child pairs who were related displayed a slightly higher overlap than unrelated pairs, a difference that was non-significant.

J is TRBJ2-7 and V is TRBV29-1; 9 bases align to TRBD1. The sequenced sample consisted of blood. The receptor's source is a boy between 2 and 15 years old in good health. DNA of the CDR3: TGCAGCGTCGTCGGACAGGGGAAGGGGGAGCAGTACTTC. This sequence encodes CSVVGQGKGEQYF.